Presented here are 7 T cell receptor beta chains from one specimen sequenced in a study of blood T cell repertoires in COVID-19. TCRdb keeps only in-frame clones here, not all; method: immunoSEQ multiplex PCR. Among 75,000 or so clones listed, approximately 91% were seen once. Sequenced input: peripheral blood. Every receptor here comes from a man aged 65 to 79 with acute or convalescent COVID-19.

This chain joins TRBV11-2 and TRBJ2-7; D perhaps matches TRBD1 (5 bases). The V gene's germline CDR1 is SGHAT and CDR2 FQNNGV. V was cut by 6 bases and J by 6 bases, with 12 bases left in between. The CDR3 spans 12 residues. The CDR3 bases are TGTGCCAGCAGTCGTCAGGGATTCGAGCAGTACTTC. It translates to CASSRQGFEQYF.

The CDR3 bases are TGTGCCAGCAGTTCCCGGACAGGGAGGAGCACTGAAGCTTTCTTT. Protein product: CASSSRTGRSTEAFF. The chain couples TRBV6-9 to TRBJ1-1; 8 nucleotides agree with TRBD1. V shed 4 bases, J shed 4 bases, and the junction held 8 bases outside the gene matches. The CDR3 extends over 15 amino acids. Germline assignment: CDR1 MNHGY and CDR2 SVAAGI.

This clone occurred once. The chain combines TRBV10-2 with TRBJ1-1; D is undetermined. This CDR3 is built from 13 residues. The germline gives CDR1 WSHSY, CDR2 SAAADI. The V end was cut by 6 bases, the J end by 4 bases, with 12 bases between. The CDR3 spells CASSDASSTEAFF. The CDR3 DNA reads TGCGCCAGCAGCGATGCTAGCAGCACTGAAGCTTTCTTT.

The V call is TRBV4-3, the J call TRBJ2-7; a possible D gene is TRBD1 (6 bases). Germline assignment: CDR1 LGHNA and CDR2 YSLEER. Trimming took off 1 base at V and 5 bases at J, with 12 bases between the two ends. This CDR3 region has 14 residues. For the CDR3, the DNA is TGCGCCAGCAGCCAAGTTCAGGGGCCCAACGAGCAGTACTTC. Its protein is CASSQVQGPNEQYF.

This chain connects TRBV2 to TRBJ2-7, with a tentative D call TRBD2 (5 bases). V gave up 7 bases and J gave up 3 bases, with 16 bases separating them. Germline V gene sequence: CDR1 SNHLY, CDR2 FYNNEI. This CDR3 region has 14 residues. The CDR3 region is CASTPKHRGYEQYF. DNA of the CDR3: TGTGCCAGCACCCCCAAACATCGGGGCTACGAGCAGTACTTC.

The rearrangement uses TRBV29-1 and TRBJ1-5; TRBD1 matches at 9 bases. This CDR3 contains 13 residues. Germline CDR1 SQVTM, CDR2 ANQGSEA. Losses at the gene ends were 7 bases for V and 7 bases for J; bases not matched to a gene: 8. CDR3 residues: CSATGQGGQPQHF. The CDR3 region has the DNA TGCAGCGCCACGGGACAGGGTGGGCAGCCCCAGCATTTT.

The CDR3 spells CASSGRTSGYNEQFF. CDR3 coding DNA: TGTGCCAGCAGCGGTCGGACTAGCGGCTACAATGAGCAGTTCTTC. The gene calls are TRBV7-2 and TRBJ2-1; 10 bases map to TRBD2. The J segment lost 3 bases and the V segment lost 5 bases, leaving 4 bases of the junction unmatched. The CDR3 is 15 amino acids. Germline V gene lookup returns CDR1 SGHTA and CDR2 FQGNSA.